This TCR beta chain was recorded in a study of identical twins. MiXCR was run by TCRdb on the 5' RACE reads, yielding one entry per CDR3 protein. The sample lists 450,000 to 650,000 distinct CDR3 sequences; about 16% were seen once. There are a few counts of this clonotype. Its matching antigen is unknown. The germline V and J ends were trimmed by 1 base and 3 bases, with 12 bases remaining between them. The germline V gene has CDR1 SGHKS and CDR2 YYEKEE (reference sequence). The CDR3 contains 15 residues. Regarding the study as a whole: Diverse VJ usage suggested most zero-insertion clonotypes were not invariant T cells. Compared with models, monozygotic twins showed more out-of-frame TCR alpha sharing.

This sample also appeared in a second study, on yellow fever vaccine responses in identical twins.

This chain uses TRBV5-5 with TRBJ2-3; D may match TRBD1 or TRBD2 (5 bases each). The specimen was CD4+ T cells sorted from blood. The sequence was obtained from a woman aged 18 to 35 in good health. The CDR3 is CASSLRNGATDTQYF. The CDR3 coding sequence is TGTGCCAGCAGCTTGCGCAACGGGGCAACAGATACGCAGTATTTT.